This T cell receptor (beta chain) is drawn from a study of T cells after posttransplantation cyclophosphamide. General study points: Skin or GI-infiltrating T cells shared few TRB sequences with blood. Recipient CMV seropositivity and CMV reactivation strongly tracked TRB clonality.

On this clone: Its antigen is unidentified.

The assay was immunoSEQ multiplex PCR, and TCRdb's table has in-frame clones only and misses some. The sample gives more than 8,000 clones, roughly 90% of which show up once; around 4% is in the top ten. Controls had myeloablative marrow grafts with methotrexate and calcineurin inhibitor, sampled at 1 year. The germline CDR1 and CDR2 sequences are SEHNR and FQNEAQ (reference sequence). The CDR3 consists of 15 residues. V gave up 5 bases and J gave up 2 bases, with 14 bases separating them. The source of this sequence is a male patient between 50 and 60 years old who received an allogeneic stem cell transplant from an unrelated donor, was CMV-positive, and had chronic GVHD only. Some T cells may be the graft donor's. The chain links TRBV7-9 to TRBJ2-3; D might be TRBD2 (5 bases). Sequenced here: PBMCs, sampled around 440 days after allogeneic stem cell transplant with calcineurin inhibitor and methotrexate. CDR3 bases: TGTGCCAGCAGCCGCGGGCCTCCACTCACAGATACGCAGTATTTT. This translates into CASSRGPPLTDTQYF.